This T cell receptor beta chain derives from a study of T cells in Graves' hyperthyroidism and ophthalmopathy. Study-level findings and limits: In blood, most of the thyroid clonotypes expanded above 0.001 were also present.

Germline V gene lookup returns CDR1 KGHDR and CDR2 SFDVKD. CDR3 length: 15 residues. Trimming at V came to 5 bases and at J to 3 bases, leaving 5 bases not matched to a gene. It was RNA transcripts that yielded the amplified TCR beta CDR3 regions. When the TCR CDR3 underwent first-round RT-PCR, the HTBI primer set was used. TCRdb redid the calling of the multiplex PCR reads with MiXCR, one entry per CDR3 protein. The sample holds around 690,000 distinct CDR3 sequences; 15% to 20% are singletons and the top ten take roughly 16%. This clonotype showed up many times. Antigen specificity is unknown. Exclusion of patients followed from uncontrolled infection, other autoimmune disease, pregnancy or lactation. From less than 13 ml of fresh peripheral blood, PBMCs were isolated.

The origin of this receptor is a man between 45 and 60 years old with Graves' hyperthyroidism. This sequence joins TRBV24-1 and TRBJ1-5; 8 bases map to TRBD1. The sequencing sample was made of blood. Here the CDR3 reads CATSGKTGANQPQHF. DNA of the CDR3: TGTGCCACCAGTGGCAAGACAGGGGCCAATCAGCCCCAGCATTTT.